The 32 T cell receptor beta chains below come from one sample, sequenced in a study of blood T cell repertoires in COVID-19. Some clones are missing from TCRdb's copy, which holds only in-frame ones; the method was immunoSEQ multiplex PCR. Here the sample spans hundreds of thousands of clones, around nine tenths being singletons. Sequencing was done on a sample of peripheral blood. All receptors come from a woman between 25 and 40 years old with COVID-19, enrolled during active disease.

V usage is TRBV11-3 and J usage is TRBJ2-7; TRBD2 matches 8 bases. Germline trimming cut 5 bases from V and 6 bases from J; bases unmatched to any gene: 12. CDR3 size: 15 residues. Germline CDR1 and CDR2: SGHNT and YENEEA. CDR3 sequence (DNA): TGTGCCAGCAGCCCTCGTGGAGCGGGAGCTAGCGAGCAGTACTTC. Translation: CASSPRGAGASEQYF.

The CDR3: CASSQDRGFLYEQYF. The DNA of the CDR3 is TGTGCCAGCAGCCAGGACAGGGGTTTTCTCTACGAGCAGTACTTC. The gene calls are TRBV5-5 and TRBJ2-7; 9 bases are shared with TRBD1. Germline CDR1 SGHKS, CDR2 YYEKEE (reference sequence). This CDR3 spans 15 amino acids. J was trimmed by 3 bases and V by 4 bases; bases with no gene match: 8.

The chain has TRBV6-5 and TRBJ2-7; 7 nucleotides line up with TRBD1. CDR1 is MNHEY, CDR2 SVGAGI, per germline. V lost 0 bases, J lost 2 bases, and 4 bases stayed unmatched. This CDR3 has 15 residues. The CDR3 region is CASSYSGTATYEQYF. For the CDR3, the DNA is TGTGCCAGCAGTTACTCCGGGACAGCTACCTACGAGCAGTACTTC.

The genes are TRBV6-5 and TRBJ1-1; perhaps TRBD1 as D (6 bases). Germline V gene lookup returns CDR1 MNHEY and CDR2 SVGAGI. Trimming shortened V by 6 bases and J by 5 bases, and 19 bases separated the two germline ends. CDR3 length equals 15 residues. CDR3: CASRNGLTGWTEAFF. CDR3 sequence (DNA): TGTGCCAGCAGAAACGGACTTACAGGGTGGACTGAAGCTTTCTTT.

This clone was seen a single time. The V call is TRBV7-9, the J call TRBJ2-4; 8 bases map to TRBD2. Trimming cost V 4 bases and J 4 bases; bases outside gene matches: 3. The CDR3 totals 14 residues. The germline CDR1 and CDR2 sequences are SEHNR and FQNEAQ (reference sequence). CDR3 in amino acids: CASSSPGGKNIQYF. Here the CDR3 DNA reads TGTGCCAGCAGCTCCCCGGGAGGGAAAAACATTCAGTACTTC.

V gene TRBV29-1 combines with J gene TRBJ2-2, with TRBD1 matching over 9 bases. Looked up from germline, CDR1 is SQVTM and CDR2 is ANQGSEA. This CDR3 region has 14 residues. J gave up 7 bases and V 7 bases, and 10 bases lay outside the gene matches. The CDR3 DNA follows: TGCAGCGCTCGGCGGGACAGGGATAGCGGGGAGCTGTTTTTT. This encodes CSARRDRDSGELFF.

This rearrangement joins TRBV7-9 to TRBJ2-1, with 10 bases fitting TRBD2. The CDR3 runs 17 residues. The ends lost 4 bases at V and 6 bases at J; junction bases unmatched: 12. Germline assignment: CDR1 SEHNR and CDR2 FQNEAQ (reference sequence). The CDR3 protein is CASSYSGRSVLGNEQFF. The DNA for the CDR3 is TGTGCCAGCAGCTATAGCGGGAGGTCGGTCTTGGGCAATGAGCAGTTCTTC.

The gene calls are TRBV6-6 and TRBJ2-1; D remains unclear. The CDR3 totals 15 residues. V was shortened by 8 bases and J by 7 bases, with 21 bases between the two germline ends. Germline V gene data show CDR1 as MNHNY and CDR2 as SVGAGI (reference sequence). CDR3 sequence reads: CASRGDQPKFNEQFF. The DNA for the CDR3 is TGTGCCAGCCGCGGCGACCAACCCAAATTTAATGAGCAGTTCTTC.

With regard to this clone: This sample also contains other DNA sequences that code for the same CDR3. J is TRBJ2-3 and V is TRBV5-1; tentatively, D is TRBD2 (6 bases). The CDR3 spans 15 residues. Germline loops: CDR1 SGHRS, CDR2 YFSETQ. Trimming stripped 0 bases from V and 0 bases from J, with 8 bases between. The CDR3 coding sequence is TGCGCCAGCAGCTTGGTCGGGGGTAGCACAGATACGCAGTATTTT. It translates to CASSLVGGSTDTQYF.

This sequence joins TRBV11-1 and TRBJ2-7; 8 nucleotides match TRBD1. The CDR3 contains 12 residues. V lost 5 bases and J lost 4; bases outside the gene matches: 1. CDR1 and CDR2 from the germline V gene are SGHAT and FQDESV (reference sequence). This chain's CDR3 is CASSRTGYEQYF. The CDR3, as DNA: TGTGCCAGCAGCCGGACAGGGTACGAGCAGTACTTC.

This clone was seen a single time. The chain links TRBV21-1 to TRBJ2-2; TRBD2 reflects the table's D call only, with no check against the DNA. TRBV21-1 is marked as a pseudogene. CDR3 length: 16 amino acids. CDR3 in amino acids: CARPYLAGGSRGELFF. CDR3 nucleotides: TGTGCCAGGCCCTATCTAGCGGGAGGGTCGAGAGGGGAGCTGTTTTTT.

This clone was picked up one time. The CDR3 DNA reads TGTGCCAGCAAAGACAGGGGGAACACTGAAGCTTTCTTT. This sequence encodes CASKDRGNTEAFF. The chain links TRBV28 to TRBJ1-1, with 8 nucleotides matching TRBD1. V gave up 7 bases and J gave up 1 base; unmatched junction bases: 2. CDR1 is MDHEN, CDR2 SYDVKM, per germline. The CDR3 runs 13 residues.

CDR3 in amino acids: CASSPEGVGYGYTF. CDR3 nucleotide sequence: TGCGCCAGCAGCCCCGAGGGGGTGGGGTATGGCTACACCTTC. The gene calls are TRBV5-1 and TRBJ1-2, with D possibly matching TRBD1 (6 bases). V dropped 4 bases and J dropped 5 bases, with 15 bases sitting between them. Germline values: CDR1 SGHRS, CDR2 YFSETQ. The CDR3 sequence is 14 residues long.

This chain joins TRBV9 and TRBJ2-5; 8 bases are shared with TRBD1. This CDR3 is built from 18 residues. Trimming took 0 bases from V and 5 from J; bases not matched to a gene: 15. Germline CDR1 and CDR2: SGDLS and YYNGEE. The CDR3 reads CASSVGPHGAGGEETQYF. CDR3 DNA: TGTGCCAGCAGCGTAGGACCCCACGGGGCAGGGGGCGAGGAGACCCAGTACTTC.

The CDR3 sequence is CASSTDRGGNEKLFF. The CDR3, as DNA: TGTGCCAGCAGCACCGACAGGGGCGGGAATGAAAAACTGTTTTTT. V gene TRBV7-8 combines with J gene TRBJ1-4; 8 bases map to TRBD1. J was trimmed by 5 bases and V by 5 bases; bases with no gene match: 7. This CDR3 has 15 residues. In germline, CDR1 is SGHVS, CDR2 FQNEAQ.

In DNA, the CDR3 is TGTGCCAGCAGTCGGACAGGGGAATTCAATGAGCAGTTCTTC. It encodes CASSRTGEFNEQFF. The chain uses TRBV27 and TRBJ2-1; 9 positions match TRBD1. Trimming cost V 5 bases and J 6 bases; bases outside gene matches: 5. The CDR3 sequence is 14 residues long. Germline V gives CDR1 MNHEY, CDR2 SMNVEV (reference sequence).

The J gene is TRBJ2-3, the V gene TRBV7-2; perhaps TRBD2 as D (6 bases). The germline V gene has CDR1 SGHTA and CDR2 FQGNSA. The V end was cut by 5 bases, the J end by 1 base, with 13 bases between. This CDR3 contains 15 residues. CDR3 protein: CASSLGGSRTDTQYF. DNA of the CDR3: TGTGCCAGCAGCCTCGGGGGATCCCGCACAGATACGCAGTATTTT.

The chain joins TRBV30 to TRBJ2-5; TRBD1 aligns across 8 bases. This CDR3 comprises 15 residues. V lost 2 bases and J lost 5; bases outside the gene matches: 10. CDR1 and CDR2 (germline): GTSNPN, SVGIG (reference sequence). The CDR3 DNA reads as TGTGCCTGGAGTTATTGGACAGGGATGGGGGAGACCCAGTACTTC. Translating it yields CAWSYWTGMGETQYF.

The J gene is TRBJ1-1, the V gene TRBV3-1 (or the pseudogene TRBV3-2), with D possibly being TRBD1 (5 bases). The CDR3 spans 15 residues. Trimming removed 3 bases from V and 4 bases from J, with 15 bases in between. Germline values: CDR1 LGHDT, CDR2 YNNKEL (reference sequence). The CDR3: CASSQIGTGVTEAFF. The DNA for the CDR3 is TGTGCCAGCAGCCAGATTGGTACAGGAGTCACTGAAGCTTTCTTT.

This chain joins TRBV25-1 and TRBJ2-7; a possible D gene is TRBD2 (5 bases). In germline, CDR1 is MGHDK, CDR2 SYGVNS. V gave up 1 base and J gave up 5 bases, with 18 bases separating them. The CDR3 runs to 16 residues. This CDR3 reads CASSEWSDLRRNEQYF. The DNA of the CDR3 is TGTGCCAGCAGTGAATGGTCCGACCTGAGGAGGAACGAGCAGTACTTC.

The J gene is TRBJ2-5, the V gene TRBV20-1; D unclear. The CDR3 spans 11 residues. Per germline, CDR1 DFQATT and CDR2 SNEGSKA (reference sequence). Deletions cut 7 bases from V and 8 bases from J, with 14 bases between. Here the CDR3 reads CSVREVTTQYF. CDR3 bases: TGCAGTGTTCGCGAGGTTACTACCCAGTACTTC.

This chain links TRBV5-1 with TRBJ1-1; D not certain. The germline CDR1 and CDR2 sequences are SGHRS and YFSETQ. Trimming pared 0 bases from V and 1 base from J, leaving 10 bases between. The CDR3 is 15 residues long. The CDR3 DNA follows: TGCGCCAGCAGCTTGGCTCCAGGCCAGAACACTGAAGCTTTCTTT. This translates into CASSLAPGQNTEAFF.

V gene TRBV15 combines with J gene TRBJ2-7, with D possibly being TRBD1 (5 bases). V was clipped by 3 bases and J by 5 bases, with 11 bases between them. The CDR3 runs to 13 residues. Germline V gene data show CDR1 as LNHNV and CDR2 as YYDKDF (reference sequence). The CDR3 sequence: CATSRGPGDEQYF. The CDR3 nucleotides are TGTGCCACCAGCAGGGGGCCTGGGGACGAGCAGTACTTC.

J is TRBJ1-1 and V is TRBV6-1; D is uncertain. There are 15 residues in the CDR3. Per germline, CDR1 MNHNS and CDR2 SASEGT. Trimming pared 2 bases from V and 4 bases from J, leaving 14 bases between. CDR3 bases: TGTGCCAGCAGTGAACAGACTTTCTTCTCCACTGAAGCTTTCTTT. This sequence encodes CASSEQTFFSTEAFF.

The chain uses TRBV27 and TRBJ2-3; tentative D call: TRBD2 (5 bases). The CDR3 loop spans 14 amino acids. Germline V gene lookup returns CDR1 MNHEY and CDR2 SMNVEV (reference sequence). V was clipped by 0 bases and J by 5 bases, with 9 bases between them. The chain's CDR3 is CASSLSTGIDTQYF. The CDR3 bases are TGTGCCAGCAGTTTATCGACGGGGATAGATACGCAGTATTTT.

The chain employs TRBV6-6 and TRBJ2-3; 7 bases agree with TRBD1. Looked up from germline, CDR1 is MNHNY and CDR2 is SVGAGI (reference sequence). V shed 5 bases and J 1 base; nucleotides not matched to a gene: 18. The CDR3 sequence is 19 residues long. The CDR3 DNA reads as TGTGCCAGCAGTCCGCTGACAGGGATAGGGGCCTGGGGCACAGATACGCAGTATTTT. Protein product: CASSPLTGIGAWGTDTQYF.

The chain recombines TRBV6-5 with TRBJ1-6; the D gene is possibly TRBD1 (5 bases). V lost 7 bases, J lost 8 bases, and 18 bases lay in between. Germline values: CDR1 MNHEY, CDR2 SVGAGI. The CDR3 length is 15 residues. The CDR3 sequence is CASTFGRGGYSPLHF. The CDR3 DNA sequence: TGTGCCAGCACCTTTGGAAGGGGCGGTTATTCACCCCTCCACTTT.

The chain recombines TRBV18 with TRBJ2-4; 9 positions agree with TRBD2. Germline V lookup: CDR1 KGHSH, CDR2 LQKENI. The CDR3 extends over 16 amino acids. With V trimmed by 3 bases and J by 0 bases, 3 bases remained unmatched. The CDR3 DNA sequence: TGTGCCAGCTCACCTCTAGCGGGGATAGCCAAAAACATTCAGTACTTC. Its translation is CASSPLAGIAKNIQYF.

The chain is built from TRBV9 and TRBJ2-5; TRBD2 aligns across 11 bases. The junction had 3 bases not matched to a gene; V was cut back by 1 base and J by 4 bases. The germline gives CDR1 SGDLS, CDR2 YYNGEE. The CDR3 runs to 15 residues. The CDR3 is CASSVRLAGGETQYF. The CDR3, as DNA: TGTGCCAGCAGCGTAAGGCTAGCGGGAGGAGAGACCCAGTACTTC.

This sequence joins TRBV5-4 and TRBJ2-3; TRBD2 matches 11 bases. Germline values: CDR1 SGHNT, CDR2 YYREEE (reference sequence). The CDR3 loop spans 15 amino acids. V was pared by 0 bases and J by 4 bases, with 1 base of the junction left unmatched. The CDR3 DNA sequence: TGTGCCAGCAGCTTGGTGGGACTAGCGGCAGATACGCAGTATTTT. Translated: CASSLVGLAADTQYF.

CDR3 in DNA: TGTGCCAGCAGCCCTTGGACTAACCCGAGCCTGAACACCGGGGAGCTGTTTTTT. Protein: CASSPWTNPSLNTGELFF. The chain carries TRBV9 and TRBJ2-2; D perhaps matches TRBD2 (6 bases). V was clipped by 4 bases and J by 1 base, with 20 bases between them. The CDR3 is made up of 18 amino acids. In germline, CDR1 is SGDLS, CDR2 YYNGEE. Full variable domain (outside the CDR3, taken from reference TRBV9 and TRBJ2-2): DSGVTQTPKHLITATGQRVTLRCSPRSGDLSVYWYQQSLDQGLQFLIQYYNGEERAKGNILERFSAQQFPDLHSELNLSSLELGDSALYFCASSPWTNPSLNTGELFFGEGSRLTVL.

J is TRBJ2-2 and V is TRBV5-6; the match to TRBD1 covers 12 bases. V shed 7 bases, J shed 5 bases, and the junction held 12 bases outside the gene matches. This CDR3 region has 17 residues. Germline-derived CDR1 and CDR2 are SGHDT and YYEEEE. CDR3 loop: CASARRDRGLRTGELFF. CDR3 nucleotides: TGTGCCAGCGCTCGAAGGGACAGGGGGCTTAGAACCGGGGAGCTGTTTTTT.